This T cell receptor (beta chain) was observed in a study of PD-L1 blockade in urothelial cancer (dated by TCRdb to between 2016 and 2019). Study-wide context: Therapy was started around 2014 for all patients, and atezolizumab 1,200 mg was administered intravenously every 3 weeks. In the same patients, whole exome sequencing and RNA sequencing of pretreatment tumors were performed in addition to TCR sequencing. Durable clinical benefit was defined as progression-free survival longer than 6 months, and TCR features were also tested against progression-free and overall survival. Twenty-nine patients had pretreatment blood TCR-seq, about 24 had at least one posttreatment blood collection, and about 24 had tumor TCR-seq. A median of about 150,000 T cells and 80,000 to 95,000 unique TCRs was obtained from blood samples, and a median clonality of approximately 0.08 was observed. Patients had an ECOG performance status of 0 or 1 and had received between 0 and 3 prior chemotherapy regimens. Durable clinical benefit was achieved by nine patients and was not achieved by 20 patients. Pretreatment tumor samples, along with matched peripheral blood collected serially before and after atezolizumab treatment, underwent TCR sequencing. About 90% of the 29 patients were males with bladder-origin urothelial cancer, and about 65% of the 29 reported a prior smoking history. Blood samples were analyzed 3 weeks after the start of treatment (second dose) and 6 weeks after the start of treatment. The study, an exploratory multi-omic analysis, examined somatic, immune and clinical correlates of response to PD-L1 blockade with atezolizumab in urothelial cancer.

Study-level results and caveats: Among patients with durable benefit, tumor-associated TCR clones showed greater expansion in peripheral blood 3 weeks after treatment started (n ≈ 20, p = 0.022). A pretreatment peripheral blood TCR clonality below the median was linked to improved progression-free and overall survival. Small sample size (n ≈ 29) and many exploratory analyses mean the results are intended to be hypothesis-generating.

V and J lose 1 base and 8 bases, and a span of 9 bases separates them. CDR1 is given as SGHRS and CDR2 as YFSETQ, both from the germline V gene. The CDR3 runs 12 amino acids, cysteine and phenylalanine included. Only the CDR3 DNA is retained, 36 bases long and in frame from the first base. Each PCR received spiked-in synthetic TCR analog templates so that absolute template abundance could be estimated from read counts. Using the immunoSEQ assay, TCRbeta CDR3 regions were amplified from genomic DNA with bias-controlled V and J gene primers. Rearranged TCRbeta segments were sequenced at approximately 20X coverage. As for the original processing: Sequencing errors were corrected by clustering and CDR3s were annotated against IMGT to assign V, D and J genes. Downstream analyses used only productive TCRbeta rearrangements and left out out-of-frame or stop-codon sequences. Clonality was computed as one minus Shannon entropy normalized by the log of the number of unique productive sequences. Clones differing between time points or between blood and tumor were identified by Fisher's exact test with Benjamini-Hochberg correction at adjusted p below 0.01. This is the immuneACCESS table as TCRdb keeps it, with only in-frame sequences that have V and J called. A part of the clones is gone; compared with another copy, unresolved V genes explain less than half, and the rest is unexplained. D and trimming come from the DNA, and the V and J calls and clone size come from that table. Counted in this sample were around 45,000 clones; 80% to 85% of them appeared once. Jointly, the top ten make up approximately 2% of the sample.

Interpreted using the paper, the time point label stands for: pretreatment peripheral blood. The cohort comprised about 30 patients with locally advanced or metastatic urothelial carcinoma treated at Memorial Sloan Kettering on a trial protocol. Peripheral blood mononuclear cells were collected from each patient pretreatment and during treatment, giving between 1 and 8 total time points per patient. The Qiagen DNeasy Blood extraction kit was used to purify genomic DNA from total PBMCs and from tumor samples. PBMCs were collected pretreatment and during treatment, and were isolated and stored as previously described. As to this clone: Its antigen remains unidentified. No clone much larger than this one lies a single base away; base qualities are absent.

The source of this sequence is a man aged 50-59 years with urothelial cancer. The source material was PBMCs, sampled around atezolizumab (anti-PD-L1) treatment. The chain is made from TRBV5-1 and TRBJ1-2; the D gene is not confidently resolved. The encoded CDR3 is CASSLLGEGYTF. The base sequence is TGCGCCAGCAGCTTGCTCGGGGAAGGCTACACCTTC.